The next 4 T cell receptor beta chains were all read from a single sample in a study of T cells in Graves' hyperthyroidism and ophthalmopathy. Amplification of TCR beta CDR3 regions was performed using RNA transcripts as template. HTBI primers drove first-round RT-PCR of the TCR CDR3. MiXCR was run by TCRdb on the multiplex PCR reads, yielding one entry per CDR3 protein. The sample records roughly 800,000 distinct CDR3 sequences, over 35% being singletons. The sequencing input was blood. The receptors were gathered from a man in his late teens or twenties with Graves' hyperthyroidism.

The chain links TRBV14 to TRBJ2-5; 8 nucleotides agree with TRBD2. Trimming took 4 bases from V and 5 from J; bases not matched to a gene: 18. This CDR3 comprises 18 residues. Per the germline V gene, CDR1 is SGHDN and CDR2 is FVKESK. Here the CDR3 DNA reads TGTGCCAGCAGCCTCTATGGAGCGGGAGTGGGAGTCGGGGAGACCCAGTACTTC. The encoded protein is CASSLYGAGVGVGETQYF. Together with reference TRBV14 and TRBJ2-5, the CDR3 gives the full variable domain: EAGVTQFPSHSVIEKGQTVTLRCDPISGHDNLYWYRRVMGKEIKFLLHFVKESKQDESGMPNNRFLAERTGGTYSTLKVQPAELEDSGVYFCASSLYGAGVGVGETQYFGPGTRLLVL.

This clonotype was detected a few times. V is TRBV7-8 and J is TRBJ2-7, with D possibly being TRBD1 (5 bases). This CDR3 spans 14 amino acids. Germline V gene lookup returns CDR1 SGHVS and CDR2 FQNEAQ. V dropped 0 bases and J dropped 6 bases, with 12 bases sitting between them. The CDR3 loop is CASSLARAFGEQYF. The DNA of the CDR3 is TGTGCCAGCAGCTTAGCCAGGGCTTTTGGCGAGCAGTACTTC.

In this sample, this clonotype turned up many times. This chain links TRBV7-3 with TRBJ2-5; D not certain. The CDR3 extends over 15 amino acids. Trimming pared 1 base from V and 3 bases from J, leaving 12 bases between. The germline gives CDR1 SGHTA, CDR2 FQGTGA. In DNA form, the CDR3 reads TGTGCCAGCAGCTTAAGTGGCGGATCGGAAGAGACCCAGTACTTC. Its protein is CASSLSGGSEETQYF.

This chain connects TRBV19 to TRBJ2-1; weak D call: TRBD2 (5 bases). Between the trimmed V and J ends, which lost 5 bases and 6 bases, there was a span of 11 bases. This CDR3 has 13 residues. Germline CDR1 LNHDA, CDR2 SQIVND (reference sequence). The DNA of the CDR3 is TGTGCCAGTAGTCACCTCAGCGGCAATGAGCAGTTCTTC. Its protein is CASSHLSGNEQFF.